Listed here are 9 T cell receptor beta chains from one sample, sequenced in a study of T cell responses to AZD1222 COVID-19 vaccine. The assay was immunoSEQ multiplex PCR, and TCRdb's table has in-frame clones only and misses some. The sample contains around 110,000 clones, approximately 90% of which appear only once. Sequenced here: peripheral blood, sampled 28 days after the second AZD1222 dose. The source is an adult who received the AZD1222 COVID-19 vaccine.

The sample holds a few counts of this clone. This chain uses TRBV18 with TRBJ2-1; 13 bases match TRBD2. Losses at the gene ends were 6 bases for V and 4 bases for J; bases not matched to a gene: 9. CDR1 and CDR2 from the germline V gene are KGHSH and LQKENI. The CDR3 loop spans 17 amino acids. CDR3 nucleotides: TGTGCCAGCTCGTATTCCGGGACTAGCGGGAAATACAATGAGCAGTTCTTC. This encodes CASSYSGTSGKYNEQFF.

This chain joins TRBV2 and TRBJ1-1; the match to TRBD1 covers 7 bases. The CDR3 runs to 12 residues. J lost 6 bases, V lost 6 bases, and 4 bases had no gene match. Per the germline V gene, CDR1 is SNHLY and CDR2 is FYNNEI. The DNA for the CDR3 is TGTGCCAGCAGAAGACAGGGCGCTGAAGCTTTCTTT. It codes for CASRRQGAEAFF.

The CDR3 protein is CSVDQGRLRGYTF. CDR3 nucleotide sequence: TGCAGCGTTGACCAGGGGCGTTTAAGGGGCTACACCTTC. The V call is TRBV29-1, the J call TRBJ1-2; tentatively, D is TRBD1 (6 bases). Germline CDR1 reads SQVTM; CDR2 reads ANQGSEA. The CDR3 loop spans 13 amino acids. V lost 3 bases and J 8 bases, leaving 16 bases between the germline ends.

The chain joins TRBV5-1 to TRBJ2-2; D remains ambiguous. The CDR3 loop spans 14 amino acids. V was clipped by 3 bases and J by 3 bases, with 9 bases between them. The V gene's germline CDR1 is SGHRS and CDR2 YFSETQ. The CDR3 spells CASSSVLDTGELFF. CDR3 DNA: TGCGCCAGCAGCTCAGTTTTGGACACCGGGGAGCTGTTTTTT.

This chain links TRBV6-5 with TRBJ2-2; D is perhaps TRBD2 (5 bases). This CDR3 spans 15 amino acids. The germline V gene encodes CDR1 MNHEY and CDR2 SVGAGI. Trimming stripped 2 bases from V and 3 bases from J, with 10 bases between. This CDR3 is CASSYTRTDTGELFF. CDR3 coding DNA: TGTGCCAGCAGTTACACTAGGACCGACACCGGGGAGCTGTTTTTT.

This chain's CDR3 is CASSPWTGMNTEAFF. The CDR3 nucleotides are TGTGCCAGCTCACCTTGGACAGGGATGAACACTGAAGCTTTCTTT. The chain recombines TRBV18 with TRBJ1-1, with 8 bases that match TRBD1. V lost 3 bases and J lost 0; bases outside the gene matches: 3. The CDR3 has 15 amino acids. Germline assignment: CDR1 KGHSH and CDR2 LQKENI.

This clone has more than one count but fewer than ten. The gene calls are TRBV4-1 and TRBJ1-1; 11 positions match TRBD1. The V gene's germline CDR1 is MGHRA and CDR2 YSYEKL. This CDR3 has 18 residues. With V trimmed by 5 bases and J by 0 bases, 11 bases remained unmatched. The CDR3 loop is CASSFRTGGMVVNTEAFF. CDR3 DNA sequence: TGCGCCAGCAGCTTCCGGACAGGGGGCATGGTTGTGAACACTGAAGCTTTCTTT.

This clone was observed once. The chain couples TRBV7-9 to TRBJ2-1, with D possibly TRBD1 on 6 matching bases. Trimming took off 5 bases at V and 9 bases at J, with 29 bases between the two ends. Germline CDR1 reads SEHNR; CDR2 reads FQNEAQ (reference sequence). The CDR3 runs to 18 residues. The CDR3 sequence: CASSDLLPDNTGSGEQFF. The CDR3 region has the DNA TGTGCCAGCAGCGATTTGCTACCAGATAATACAGGGTCGGGTGAGCAGTTCTTC.

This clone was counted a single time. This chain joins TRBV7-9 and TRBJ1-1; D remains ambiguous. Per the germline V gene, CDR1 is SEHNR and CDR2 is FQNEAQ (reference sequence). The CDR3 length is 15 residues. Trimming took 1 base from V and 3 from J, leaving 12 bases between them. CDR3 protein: CASSLGFSKDTEAFF. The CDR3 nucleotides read TGTGCCAGCAGCTTAGGCTTTAGTAAGGACACTGAAGCTTTCTTT.